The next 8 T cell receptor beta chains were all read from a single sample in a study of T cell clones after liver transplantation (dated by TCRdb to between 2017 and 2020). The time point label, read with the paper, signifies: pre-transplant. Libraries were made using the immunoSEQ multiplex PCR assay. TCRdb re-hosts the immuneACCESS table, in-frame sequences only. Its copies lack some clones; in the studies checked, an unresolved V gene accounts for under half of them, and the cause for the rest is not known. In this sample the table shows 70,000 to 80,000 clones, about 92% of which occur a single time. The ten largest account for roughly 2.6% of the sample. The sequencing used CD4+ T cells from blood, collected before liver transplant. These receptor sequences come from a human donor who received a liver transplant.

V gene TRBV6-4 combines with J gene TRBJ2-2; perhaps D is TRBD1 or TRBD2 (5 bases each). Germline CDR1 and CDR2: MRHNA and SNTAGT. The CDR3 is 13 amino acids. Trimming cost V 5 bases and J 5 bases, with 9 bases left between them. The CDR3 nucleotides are TGTGCCAGCAGTCAGAGGGGTACCGGGGAGCTGTTTTTT. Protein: CASSQRGTGELFF.

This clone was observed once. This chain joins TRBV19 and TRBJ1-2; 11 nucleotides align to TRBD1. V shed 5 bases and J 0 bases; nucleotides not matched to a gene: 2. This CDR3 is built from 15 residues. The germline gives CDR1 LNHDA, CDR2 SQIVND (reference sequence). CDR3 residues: CASSWDRGANYGYTF. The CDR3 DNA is TGTGCCAGTAGTTGGGACAGGGGGGCTAACTATGGCTACACCTTC.

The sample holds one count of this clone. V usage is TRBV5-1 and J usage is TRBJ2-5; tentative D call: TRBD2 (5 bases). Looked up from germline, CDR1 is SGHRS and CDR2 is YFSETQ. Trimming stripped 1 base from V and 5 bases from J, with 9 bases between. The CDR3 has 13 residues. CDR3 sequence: CASSLTSGETQYF. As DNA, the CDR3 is TGCGCCAGCAGCTTGACATCGGGGGAGACCCAGTACTTC.

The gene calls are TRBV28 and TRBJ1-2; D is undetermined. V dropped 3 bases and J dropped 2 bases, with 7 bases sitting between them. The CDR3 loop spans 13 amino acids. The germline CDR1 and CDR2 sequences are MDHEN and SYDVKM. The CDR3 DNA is TGTGCCAGCAGTTTGTCAGTCAACTATGGCTACACCTTC. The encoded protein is CASSLSVNYGYTF.

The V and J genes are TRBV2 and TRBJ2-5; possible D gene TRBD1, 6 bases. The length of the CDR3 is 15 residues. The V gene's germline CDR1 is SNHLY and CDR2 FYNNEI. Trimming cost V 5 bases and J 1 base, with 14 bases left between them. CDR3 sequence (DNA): TGTGCCAGCAGTCTACAGGGTAACGGCCAAGAGACCCAGTACTTC. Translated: CASSLQGNGQETQYF.

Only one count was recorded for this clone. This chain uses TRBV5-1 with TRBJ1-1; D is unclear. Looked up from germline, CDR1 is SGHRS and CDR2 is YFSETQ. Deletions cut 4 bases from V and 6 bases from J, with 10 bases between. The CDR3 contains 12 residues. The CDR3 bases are TGCGCCAGCAGCGCGGGTCTTTCTGAAGCTTTCTTT. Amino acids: CASSAGLSEAFF.

Here the CDR3 DNA reads TGTGCCAGCAGTAAAGAAAACAGGGGAGGGGAGCTGTTTTTT. Amino acid sequence: CASSKENRGGELFF. The J gene is TRBJ2-2, the V gene TRBV2; TRBD1 matches at 7 bases. CDR1 SNHLY and CDR2 FYNNEI come from the germline V gene. The V and J ends lost 5 bases and 8 bases, in that order; junction bases with no gene match: 8. This CDR3 is 14 amino acids long.

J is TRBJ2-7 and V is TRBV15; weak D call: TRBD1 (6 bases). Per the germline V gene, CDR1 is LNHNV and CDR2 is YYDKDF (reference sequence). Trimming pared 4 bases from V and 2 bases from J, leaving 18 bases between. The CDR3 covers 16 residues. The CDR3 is CATSKGGLVGTYEQYF. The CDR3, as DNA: TGTGCCACCAGCAAAGGGGGTTTAGTAGGGACCTACGAGCAGTACTTC.